This T cell receptor (beta chain) is from a study of T cell responses to AZD1222 COVID-19 vaccine. Germline V lookup: CDR1 SGHVS, CDR2 FNYEAQ. This CDR3 is 17 amino acids long. The ends lost 6 bases at V and 4 bases at J; junction bases unmatched: 17. Repertoires were generated with immunoSEQ multiplex PCR, while TCRdb's copy carries only in-frame clones and drops some. The profile shows 150,000 to 200,000 clones, almost 95% of them singletons. Study outcomes and limitations: Seropositive at baseline were only a handful of AZD1222 recipients. Clonal diversity was possibly underestimated; the donors were predominantly white British and more often female.

As for this clone: No antigen is known for it.

This chain links TRBV7-6 with TRBJ1-2; 7 nucleotides align to TRBD1. Here the sequenced sample was peripheral blood, taken on day 0 of AZD1222 vaccination. The receptor was derived from an adult in good health. This chain's CDR3 is CASSSTGWGLDGYGYTF. The CDR3 coding sequence is TGTGCCAGCAGTTCGACAGGGTGGGGACTTGATGGCTATGGCTACACCTTC. Full variable domain (rest looked up from reference TRBV7-6 and TRBJ1-2): GAGVSQSPRYKVTKRGQDVALRCDPISGHVSLYWYRQALGQGPEFLTYFNYEAQQDKSGLPNDRFSAERPEGSISTLTIQRTEQRDSAMYRCASSSTGWGLDGYGYTFGSGTRLTVV.